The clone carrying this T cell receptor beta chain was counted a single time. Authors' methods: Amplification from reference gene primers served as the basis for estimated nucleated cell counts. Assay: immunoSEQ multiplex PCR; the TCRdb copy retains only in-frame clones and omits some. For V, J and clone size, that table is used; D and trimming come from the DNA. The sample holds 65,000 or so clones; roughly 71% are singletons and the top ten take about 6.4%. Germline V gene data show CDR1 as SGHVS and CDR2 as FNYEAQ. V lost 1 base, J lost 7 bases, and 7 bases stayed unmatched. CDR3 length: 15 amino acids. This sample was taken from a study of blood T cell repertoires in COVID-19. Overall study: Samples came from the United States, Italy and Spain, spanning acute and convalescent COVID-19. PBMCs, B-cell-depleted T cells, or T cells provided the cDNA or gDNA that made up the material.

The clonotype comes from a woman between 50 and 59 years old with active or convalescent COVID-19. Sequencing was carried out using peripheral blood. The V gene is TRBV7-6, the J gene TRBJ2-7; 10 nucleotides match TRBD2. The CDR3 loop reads CASSLVAGGDGEQYF. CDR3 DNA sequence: TGTGCCAGCAGCTTAGTAGCGGGAGGAGACGGGGAGCAGTACTTC.